The T cell receptor beta chain under discussion was sequenced for a study of blood T cell repertoires in COVID-19. Turning to the study itself: The study drew acute and convalescent COVID-19 samples from the United States, Italy and Spain. T cells, B-cell-depleted T cells, or PBMCs provided the cDNA or gDNA that served as material.

The CDR3 length is 17 residues. V was shortened by 0 bases and J by 0 bases, with 15 bases between the two germline ends. Per germline, CDR1 MGHRA and CDR2 YSYEKL. Authors' data handling: Reference gene primer amplification yielded estimated nucleated cell counts. The assay was immunoSEQ multiplex PCR, and TCRdb's table has in-frame clones only and misses some. That table furnishes V, J and clone size, whereas the DNA furnished D and trimming. The sample includes roughly 170,000 clones, around 80% of them seen just once. The sequence was collected from a human donor in a cohort sampled during active COVID-19. Sequences were obtained from peripheral blood. The chain couples TRBV4-1 to TRBJ2-7, with D possibly being TRBD2 (6 bases). The DNA of the CDR3 is TGCGCCAGCAGCCAAGATATGGAGGGACCGAGCTCCTACGAGCAGTACTTC. As protein: CASSQDMEGPSSYEQYF.